The 20 T cell receptor beta chains given below trace back to one sample, sequenced in a study of T cell repertoires in cytomegalovirus infection. The antigens these receptors bind are not known. TCRdb independently ran MiXCR on the reads; one entry per CDR3 protein. Seen here are under 130,000 distinct CDR3 sequences, around 40% observed once, and the top ten hold just under 75%. Sequences were derived from CD8+ T cells from cultured PBMCs, sampled from culture after CMV antigen stimulation. These TCRs come from a human donor in good health (CMV status not recorded). Some clones in this sample may be carry-over from other donors' samples.

The CDR3 coding sequence is TGTGCCAGTTCTCAGCAGAGGGGAGCTTTCTTT. It encodes CASSQQRGAFF. The V gene is TRBV19, the J gene TRBJ1-1, with D possibly matching TRBD1 (5 bases). The V and J ends lost 8 bases and 10 bases respectively, with 14 bases between them. The CDR3 runs to 11 residues. Per germline, CDR1 LNHDA and CDR2 SQIVND (reference sequence).

DNA of the CDR3: TGTGCCAGCAGTCGACAACTGGTGGGAACTGAAGCTTTCTTT. It specifies CASSRQLVGTEAFF. The chain recombines TRBV27 with TRBJ1-1, with no clear D. The CDR3 is 14 amino acids. Germline lookup yields CDR1 MNHEY and CDR2 SMNVEV (reference sequence). The ends were cut back, 5 bases at V and 5 bases at J, with 15 bases in the middle.

The rearrangement links TRBV7-9 to TRBJ2-7; 8 positions agree with TRBD2. The germline gives CDR1 SEHNR, CDR2 FQNEAQ (reference sequence). The CDR3 contains 15 residues. V lost 3 bases, J lost 3 bases, and 7 bases stayed unmatched. DNA for the CDR3: TGTGCCAGCAGCTTCATAGCCGGGACTAGCTACGAGCAGTACTTC. Translating it yields CASSFIAGTSYEQYF.

This clonotype has just one count. This chain connects TRBV28 to TRBJ2-2; no clear D. Germline V lookup: CDR1 MDHEN, CDR2 SYDVKM. CDR3 length equals 11 residues. V lost 7 bases, J lost 2 bases, and 2 bases lay in between. The CDR3 loop reads CASTNTGELFF. CDR3 sequence (DNA): TGTGCCAGCACAAACACCGGGGAGCTGTTTTTT.

The gene calls are TRBV19 and TRBJ2-2; D could derive from TRBD1 or TRBD2 (5 bases each). CDR3 length equals 12 residues. Looked up from germline, CDR1 is LNHDA and CDR2 is SQIVND (reference sequence). V was trimmed by 8 bases and J by 5 bases, leaving 9 bases between them. CDR3 sequence reads: CASHEGTGELFF. In DNA, the CDR3 is TGTGCCAGTCATGAGGGGACCGGGGAGCTGTTTTTT.

The sample holds one count of this clonotype. This sequence joins TRBV2 and TRBJ2-3; 7 bases agree with TRBD1. The CDR3 is made up of 16 amino acids. Germline loops: CDR1 SNHLY, CDR2 FYNNEI. V was clipped by 7 bases and J by 3 bases; unmatched bases: 13. CDR3 in amino acids: CASTDEQGRGTDTQYF. Here the CDR3 DNA reads TGTGCCAGCACTGATGAACAGGGGAGAGGTACAGATACGCAGTATTTT.

This clonotype was observed once. The CDR3 carries no conserved terminal phenylalanine or tryptophan, so it likely arises from a read error. J is TRBJ2-7 and V is TRBV7-9, with 10 positions matching TRBD1. The CDR3 runs 15 residues. In germline, CDR1 is SEHNR, CDR2 FQNEAQ (reference sequence). V was pared by 5 bases and J by 2 bases, with 6 bases of the junction left unmatched. The CDR3 protein is CASSPRDRGTYEQYL. CDR3 nucleotides: TGTGCCAGCAGCCCCCGGGACAGGGGAACCTACGAGCAGTACCTC.

The chain's CDR3 is CASKQSLDQNYGYTF. The CDR3 region has the DNA TGTGCCAGCAAGCAGTCCCTAGACCAAAACTATGGCTACACCTTC. The V gene is TRBV2, the J gene TRBJ1-2; D is ambiguous. V was trimmed by 7 bases and J by 2 bases, leaving 17 bases between them. Germline CDR1 is SNHLY and CDR2 is FYNNEI. The CDR3 length is 15 residues.

This clonotype was detected a few times. The chain couples TRBV24-1 to TRBJ2-2, with 9 bases fitting TRBD1. The germline gives CDR1 KGHDR, CDR2 SFDVKD. CDR3 length equals 17 residues. V shed 0 bases and J 4 bases; nucleotides not matched to a gene: 5. The CDR3 reads CATSDLGQGSSTGELFF. CDR3 coding DNA: TGTGCCACCAGTGATTTGGGACAGGGGAGTTCCACCGGGGAGCTGTTTTTT.

This clonotype appeared a few times. The rearrangement joins TRBV19 to TRBJ2-1; D gene uncertain. The CDR3 runs 14 residues. Germline lookup yields CDR1 LNHDA and CDR2 SQIVND (reference sequence). V was shortened by 3 bases and J by 2 bases, with 8 bases between the two germline ends. The CDR3 nucleotides are TGTGCCAGTAGTATTGTGGGGACCTACAATGAGCAGTTCTTC. Amino acids: CASSIVGTYNEQFF.

The chain combines TRBV6-2 or TRBV6-3 with TRBJ2-4, with unresolved D. This CDR3 has 14 residues. The germline CDR1 and CDR2 sequences are MNHEY and SVGEGT. With 2 bases removed from V and 3 bases from J, the gap between germline ends came to 8 bases. This CDR3 reads CASSYRNSKNIQYF. In nucleotides, the CDR3 is TGTGCCAGCAGTTACCGAAACAGCAAAAACATTCAGTACTTC.

In its sample, this clonotype was seen many times. The chain carries TRBV20-1 and TRBJ2-4; D not resolved. The CDR3 is made up of 12 amino acids. Trimming took 0 bases from V and 6 from J, leaving 6 bases between them. CDR1 and CDR2 (germline): DFQATT, SNEGSKA (reference sequence). The CDR3 DNA follows: TGCAGTGCTAGAGAGTTGTTAAACATTCAGTACTTC. As protein: CSARELLNIQYF.

A few counts support this clonotype. V is TRBV7-8 and J is TRBJ2-2; TRBD1 might be the D (6 bases). The V and J ends lost 5 bases and 7 bases respectively, with 11 bases between them. The CDR3 consists of 13 residues. Germline V gene data show CDR1 as SGHVS and CDR2 as FQNEAQ. CDR3 DNA: TGTGCCAGCAGCCTTAGGACAGTCGGGGAGCTGTTTTTT. This translates into CASSLRTVGELFF.

The rearrangement joins TRBV7-2 to TRBJ2-2; TRBD1 agrees at 8 bases. Looked up from germline, CDR1 is SGHTA and CDR2 is FQGNSA. Trimming removed 5 bases from V and 4 bases from J; junction bases left unmatched: 3. This CDR3 has 14 amino acids. The chain's CDR3 is CASSPDRVTGELFF. The CDR3 DNA reads TGTGCCAGCAGCCCGGACAGGGTCACCGGGGAGCTGTTTTTT.

This clonotype was picked up a small number of times. One end of the junction does not line up with germline, which may come from a read error. The chain employs TRBV5-3 and TRBJ1-2; no definite D call. TRBV5-3 is an ORF for which the function is uncertain. The CDR3 contains 13 residues. CDR3 protein: CASSLSEHYGYTF. In nucleotides, the CDR3 is TGTGCCAGCAGCTTGTCGGAGCACTATGGCTACACCTTC.

V gene TRBV7-6 combines with J gene TRBJ2-7; D is possibly TRBD1 or TRBD2 (5 bases each). The CDR3 totals 13 residues. V was trimmed by 5 bases and J by 5 bases, leaving 13 bases between them. The germline gives CDR1 SGHVS, CDR2 FNYEAQ. CDR3 region: CASSPGPINEQYF. The CDR3 DNA follows: TGTGCCAGCAGCCCGGGACCCATCAACGAGCAGTACTTC. The variable domain in full, completed from reference TRBV7-6 and TRBJ2-7, reads GAGVSQSPRYKVTKRGQDVALRCDPISGHVSLYWYRQALGQGPEFLTYFNYEAQQDKSGLPNDRFSAERPEGSISTLTIQRTEQRDSAMYRCASSPGPINEQYFGPGTRLTVT.

V and J are TRBV6-6 and TRBJ2-7; TRBD2 agrees at 13 bases. The CDR3 has 18 amino acids. The germline V gene encodes CDR1 MNHNY and CDR2 SVGAGI (reference sequence). Trimming removed 1 base from V and 4 bases from J; junction bases left unmatched: 10. The CDR3 sequence: CASSYFRLAGGPTYEQYF. CDR3 coding DNA: TGTGCCAGCAGTTACTTCAGACTAGCGGGGGGACCAACTTACGAGCAGTACTTC.

This clonotype was seen many times. The chain combines TRBV6-6 with TRBJ1-2; D uncertain. Trimming took off 4 bases at V and 2 bases at J, with 8 bases between the two ends. The CDR3 length is 13 residues. CDR1 is MNHNY and CDR2 is SVGAGI in the germline V gene (reference sequence). Here the CDR3 DNA reads TGTGCCAGCAGTTTGGACGGAAACTATGGCTACACCTTC. Translation: CASSLDGNYGYTF.

The rearrangement links TRBV28 to TRBJ2-5; 8 positions agree with TRBD2. Unmatched junction bases numbered 11, after V lost 2 bases and J lost 3 bases. CDR1 MDHEN and CDR2 SYDVKM come from the germline V gene. CDR3 length: 17 amino acids. The CDR3 protein is CASSLIGLAGPEETQYF. In DNA, the CDR3 is TGTGCCAGCAGTTTAATTGGGCTAGCGGGTCCTGAAGAGACCCAGTACTTC.

V gene TRBV5-1 combines with J gene TRBJ1-1; tentatively, D is TRBD1 (5 bases). The CDR3 covers 17 residues. The V end lost 4 bases, the J end lost 1 base, and 20 bases lay between the germline ends. The germline CDR1 and CDR2 sequences are SGHRS and YFSETQ. The DNA of the CDR3 is TGCGCCAGCAGCCTAGATATTAGCGGGACCCCGAACACTGAAGCTTTCTTT. Its protein product is CASSLDISGTPNTEAFF. The full variable domain, its missing parts supplied by reference TRBV5-1 and TRBJ1-1, is KAGVTQTPRYLIKTRGQQVTLSCSPISGHRSVSWYQQTPGQGLQFLFEYFSETQRNKGNFPGRFSGRQFSNSRSEMNVSTLELGDSALYLCASSLDISGTPNTEAFFGQGTRLTVV.